This TCR beta chain was sequenced in a study of T cell responses to AZD1222 COVID-19 vaccine. The CDR3 consists of 12 residues. V lost 8 bases to trimming and J lost 3 bases, with 10 bases between them. Germline V gene sequence: CDR1 SNHLY, CDR2 FYNNEI. On this clone: The antigen remains undetermined.

Study-level findings and limits: All repertoire sampling was performed exclusively after the peak T cell response. Females outnumbered males among donors, who were mostly white British; clonal diversity was possibly underestimated. Spike-specific TCR repertoires showed rising breadth and depth after two AZD1222 doses.

TCRdb's copy holds only in-frame clones and misses some; the assay was immunoSEQ multiplex PCR. The sample consists of around 130,000 clones, roughly nine tenths of them appearing once. This rearrangement joins TRBV2 to TRBJ1-2; no firm D call. The sequence derives from an adult in good health. Here the sequenced sample was peripheral blood, taken on day 0 of AZD1222 vaccination. CDR3 nucleotide sequence: TGTGCCAGCGCGGAGTCGGACTATGGCTACACCTTC. Translation gives CASAESDYGYTF.